The following is a TCR beta chain sequence with its context. Its antigen specificity is not known. No base quality values were provided; no much bigger clone lies one nucleotide off. This sample is part of a study of graft-versus-host responses after intestinal transplantation (dated by TCRdb to the early 2020s). As for the study more broadly: The transplants that recipients got were multivisceral, liver-intestinal, or isolated intestinal. To identify alloreactive clones, pre-transplant mixed lymphocyte reaction products were sequenced and then compared with unstimulated pre-transplant donor and recipient T cells. The cohort enrolled 24 intestinal transplant recipients, one of whom was a retransplant, and a few patients without pretransplant specimens were excluded. All recipients received anti-thymocyte globulin induction followed by maintenance tacrolimus and steroids for about three years. Samples from a few later patients were sequenced in-house on an Illumina MiSeq with MiXCR processing rather than by the commercial service. After intestinal transplantation, graft-versus-host and host-versus-graft alloreactive T cell clones in the graft, circulation and bone marrow were tracked using bulk TCR-beta CDR3 sequencing. Donor T cell macrochimerism was defined as a peak of at least 4% donor T cells among recipient peripheral blood mononuclear cells.

According to the study, the label for this sample's time point signals: cells obtained before transplantation from donor or recipient. CD3+CD4+ and CD3+CD8+ populations were FACS-sorted from unstimulated pre-transplant donor and recipient cells taken from spleen or lymph nodes. V loses 0 bases of germline sequence and J loses 0 bases, and the interval between the two ends is 9 bases. As encoded in the germline V gene, CDR1 is SGHTA while CDR2 is FQGNSA. The CDR3 measures 16 amino acids from cysteine to phenylalanine. CDR3 DNA only is kept here, 48 bases in frame from base 1. Receptor libraries were prepared by the immunoSEQ multiplex PCR assay. For most patients, genomic DNA was isolated with the Qiagen DNeasy Blood and Tissue Kit and shipped frozen to Adaptive Biotechnologies for TCR sequencing. For most patients, genomic DNA was subjected to high-throughput TCR-beta CDR3 sequencing by Adaptive Biotechnologies. The authors' analysis ran thus. TCR sequencing data for roughly 17 patients were retrieved from Adaptive's ImmunoSEQ software; three other patients were processed with MiXCR and VDJtools. CD4 versus CD8 sorting errors were corrected by removing sequences found in both subsets at a frequency ratio below 5:1. CDR3 nucleotide sequences shared between donor and recipient were removed because their origin could not be assigned. At least 2-fold expansion over unstimulated cells and a minimum CFSE-low frequency of 0.002% (template counts) or 0.001% (read counts) were required for clones to be classified as alloreactive. Mappable clones were those detected in sequenced pre-transplant spleen, lymph node, or MLR CFSE-low populations of the donor or recipient. Cumulative frequency of alloreactive clones was calculated as a percentage of all sequences weighted by copy number. Not all clones reach the TCRdb copy of this immuneACCESS table, which keeps in-frame sequences only. Checked studies attribute under half of the gap to unresolved V genes and leave the rest unexplained. V and J calls and clone size are those listed in that table; D and trimming were worked out from the DNA. This sample is represented by approximately 90,000 clones; about 87% of them were singletons. 0.28% of the sample belongs to the ten largest clones.

Overall study outcomes, separate from this receptor: Conclusions were limited by the relatively low number and heterogeneity of intestinal transplant patients. High GvH to HvG T cell clonal ratios were observed in the allografts of patients with donor T cell macrochimerism. Early after transplant, peak levels of circulating GvH clones were found to be associated with declines in HvG clones. GvH clones were detected in recipient bone marrow, and some of these GvH clones were observed earlier in ileal mucosa or blood, consistent with an intestinal mucosal origin.

The V and J genes are TRBV7-2 and TRBJ1-3, with TRBD1 perhaps the D gene, on 5 matching bases. Sequences were derived from unstimulated CD4+ T cells sorted from spleen or lymph node cells, sampled before transplant. The sequence was collected from a human donor who was the organ donor for an intestinal transplant. This receptor has the CDR3 CASSLANRLSGNTIYF. The DNA sequence is as follows: TGTGCCAGCAGCTTAGCCAACAGGCTCTCTGGAAACACCATATATTTT.